Given below is one T cell receptor (beta chain) in context. This clone's antigen is unknown. Per-base qualities were not stored, and no clone one base away is much larger. The sample's treatment or condition label is to be understood as: around 19 received Ad26.COV2.S at low or high dose, single or two shots; 5 received placebo; per-sample allocation not given. Repertoires of vaccine and placebo recipients were sequenced from samples collected on day 63 after the first injection. Cohort 1b enrolled roughly 25 adults aged 18-55 years at a single site in Boston, USA, between 29 July and 7 August 2020. Ad26.COV2.S consisted of a replication-incompetent adenovirus type 26 vector by which a prefusion-stabilized SARS-CoV-2 spike protein from the original Wuhan strain was expressed. This entry comes from a study of Ad26.COV2.S vaccination and SARS-CoV-2 variants (dated by TCRdb to the early 2020s). Concerning the study at large: Donors in the vaccine arm were drawn from COV1001, a multicentre, randomized, double-blind, placebo-controlled phase I-IIa trial testing Ad26.COV2.S in healthy adults. TCRbeta repertoire sequencing served as the tool for gauging how specific and how broad the SARS-CoV-2-reactive T cell receptors were following Ad26.COV2.S vaccination. Participants in the trial were split at random into five groups of five each, receiving low-dose or high-dose Ad26.COV2.S once or twice, or else placebo on both occasions. A total of around 32 samples were included in the TCR-sequenced set, comprising roughly 19 Ad26.COV2.S vaccine recipients, 5 placebo recipients and 8 SARS-CoV-2 convalescent individuals. Ad26.COV2.S was given intramuscularly at 5x10^10 or 1x10^11 viral particles, as a single shot or as two shots 56 days apart. Investigators did not know the trial group allocation while performing experiments and assessing outcomes. Results the study describes overall, beyond this receptor: The study was not powered to compare responses between vaccine doses or regimens. After vaccination, spike-specific CD8+ and CD4+ T cell responses were reported to show substantial breadth. According to the authors, total T cell responses may have been underestimated by the TCR breadth and depth analyses. Higher spike-specific TCR breadth was observed in Ad26.COV2.S recipients than in placebo recipients (P = 0.0014). Vaccine and placebo recipients had comparable non-spike TCR breadth, which fits with the vaccine containing only spike.

TCRbeta CDR3 regions were sequenced with the immunoSEQ Assay. After extraction, genomic DNA underwent amplification by bias-controlled multiplex PCR, followed by high-throughput sequencing. The paper's processing steps were these. To quantify the absolute abundance of each unique TCRbeta CDR3 region, sequences were collapsed and filtered. T cell fraction was estimated by normalizing TCRbeta template counts to usable DNA, with usable DNA measured through amplification of reference genes found in all nucleated cells. Repertoire TCRs were annotated as SARS-CoV-2-specific by exact matching of V gene, CDR3 amino acid sequence and J gene to a known reactive TCR set. The reference SARS-CoV-2 TCR set was derived from MIRA and filtered for enrichment in COVID-19-positive ImmuneCODE repertoires, a step that removed public or cross-reactive TCRs. Using the MIRA antigens, annotated TCRs were further analysed by specific ORF or by position within an ORF. Breadth was defined as the number of annotated unique rearrangements divided by the total number of unique productive rearrangements, and depth was defined as the summed frequency of the annotated unique rearrangements. TCR breadth was compared between groups using two-sided Wilcoxon rank-sum tests. Here the immuneACCESS table is served through TCRdb, limited to in-frame sequences with V and J called. Missing clones are a known gap in these copies; in checked studies unresolved V genes cover under half, and the rest lacks a known reason. V and J calls and clone size are copied from that table; D and trimming were computed from the DNA. A total of about 400,000 clones appear in this sample, 70% to 90% of them only once. Approximately 1.9% of the sample belongs to the ten largest clones.

Cut back by 4 bases and 10 bases, the V and J ends lie 14 bases apart. For CDR1 and CDR2, the germline V gene lists SGHDN and FVKESK. The cysteine opens and the phenylalanine closes a CDR3 of 13 amino acids. Kept here is only the CDR3 DNA, which spans 39 bases and is read in frame from base 1. The source was peripheral blood, collected in a trial of Ad26.COV2.S vaccine versus placebo. The chain couples TRBV14 to TRBJ2-1; TRBD1 could be the D gene, as 6 bases match. This TCR was sampled from a person aged 18-65 years who received the Ad26.COV2.S COVID-19 vaccine or a placebo. The DNA reads TGTGCCAGCAGCCCGTCGTTCCAGGGGGAGCAGTTCTTC. Its translation is CASSPSFQGEQFF. With the portions outside the CDR3 filled from the reference TRBV14 and TRBJ2-1 genes, the complete variable region becomes EAGVTQFPSHSVIEKGQTVTLRCDPISGHDNLYWYRRVMGKEIKFLLHFVKESKQDESGMPNNRFLAERTGGTYSTLKVQPAELEDSGVYFCASSPSFQGEQFFGPGTRLTVL.